These T cell receptor beta chains were read from a single sample in a study of T cell clones after liver transplantation. Generated by immunoSEQ multiplex PCR, the TCRdb table keeps only in-frame clones and is missing some. The data show 31,000 or so clones, approximately 96% seen once. The starting material was CD8+ T cells from blood, obtained 12 months after liver transplant. The source of these receptors is a human patient who received a liver transplant. Certain T cells may be donor cells from the graft. Both conserved end residues are part of each CDR3. The D gene is left open where the match is weak. Some rows mark clone size as missing; the rest say once, few, many or name a class of expanded clone.

d_call	clone_size	j_call	v_call	cdr3_nt	cdr3_aa
.	.	TRBJ2-1	TRBV29-1	TGCAGCGTTGGAAGGGGACAAACCTACAATGAGCAGTTCTTC	CSVGRGQTYNEQFF
TRBD2	.	TRBJ2-1	TRBV7-6	TGTGCCAGCAGCTTAGTGCTAGCGGGAGGGCCCCCCTACAATGAGCAGTTCTTC	CASSLVLAGGPPYNEQFF
TRBD2	once	TRBJ2-1	TRBV7-9	TGTGCCAGCAGCATCGCGGGAGCCGCCGACAATGAGCAGTTCTTC	CASSIAGAADNEQFF
.	.	TRBJ2-7	TRBV7-3	TGTGCCAACGCAGTACCTGGTGGCGAGCAGTACTTC	CANAVPGGEQYF
.	.	TRBJ2-7	TRBV7-9	TGTGCCAGCAGCCCTGGAGGCTACGAGCAGTACTTC	CASSPGGYEQYF
.	.	TRBJ1-5	TRBV27	TGTGCCAGCAAACTGCCGGGTTTTCAGCCCCAGCATTTT	CASKLPGFQPQHF
.	.	TRBJ1-5	TRBV6-5	TGTGCCAGCAGTTACGGGCCGCTACCTCAGCCCCAGCATTTT	CASSYGPLPQPQHF
.	.	TRBJ1-2	TRBV4-1	TGCGCCAGCAGCCAAGAGGTTACAGGTAACTATGGCTACACCTTC	CASSQEVTGNYGYTF
.	.	TRBJ2-5	TRBV13	TGTGCCAGCAGCCCTAAGGGCCCGACGTACCAAGAGACCCAGTACTTC	CASSPKGPTYQETQYF
TRBD2	.	TRBJ2-7	TRBV27	TGTGCCAGCAGTTCAAGACTAGCGGGAGACAACTACGAGCAGTACTTC	CASSSRLAGDNYEQYF
TRBD2	.	TRBJ2-3	TRBV6-5	TGTGCCAGCAGCGGGGGACTAGCCAGCACAGATACGCAGTATTTT	CASSGGLASTDTQYF
TRBD2	.	TRBJ2-1	TRBV14	TGTGCCAGCAGCCAAGGTCTAACCGGGACTAGCGGGAGGAACAATGAGCAGTTCTTC	CASSQGLTGTSGRNNEQFF
.	.	TRBJ2-1	TRBV9	TGTGCCAGCAATGATGGGCTGGGTTACAATGAGCAGTTCTTC	CASNDGLGYNEQFF
TRBD2	.	TRBJ2-7	TRBV5-6	TGTGCCAGCAGCATGAGTCGGACTAGCGGGTACTACGAGCAGTACTTC	CASSMSRTSGYYEQYF
TRBD1	.	TRBJ1-4	TRBV4-3	TGCGCCAGCAGCCAAGAGGTCGGGACAGCAACTAATGAAAAACTGTTTTTT	CASSQEVGTATNEKLFF
.	.	TRBJ2-5	TRBV19	TGTGCCAGTAGTATTGGCCCAGAGTCGGGGACCCAGTACTTC	CASSIGPESGTQYF
.	once	TRBJ1-4	TRBV7-9	TGTGCCAGCAGCTTAGCCGGGGTTGATGAAAAACTGTTTTTT	CASSLAGVDEKLFF
.	.	TRBJ2-7	TRBV18	TGTGCCAGCTCACCAGAGGGGTACGAGCAGTACTTC	CASSPEGYEQYF
.	.	TRBJ2-3	TRBV14	TGTGCCAGCAGCCAAGAAGTGATCACAGATACGCAGTATTTT	CASSQEVITDTQYF
.	.	TRBJ2-7	TRBV11-2	TGTGCCAGCAGCTTAGCCCCCTCAGGCTACGAGCAGTACTTC	CASSLAPSGYEQYF
.	.	TRBJ1-2	TRBV27	TGTGCCAGCAGTTTATATCCGGGAGGCGATGGCTACACCTTC	CASSLYPGGDGYTF
.	.	TRBJ1-1	TRBV29-1	TGCAGTTTCGCCTCCGGGGGTGATACTGAAGCTTTCTTT	CSFASGGDTEAFF
.	.	TRBJ2-7	TRBV4-2	TGTGCCAGCAGCCTTAACACCGAACCCTACGAGCAGTACTTC	CASSLNTEPYEQYF
.	once	TRBJ2-7	TRBV19	TGTGCCAGTAGTCCAAGGGACGGATCCTACGAGCAGTACTTC	CASSPRDGSYEQYF
.	.	TRBJ2-7	TRBV9	TGTGCCAGCAGCCCGTGGGATGGCTACGAGCAGTACTTC	CASSPWDGYEQYF
.	.	TRBJ2-7	TRBV27	TGTGCCAGCAGTGGGACATGGCCCTACGAGCAGTACTTC	CASSGTWPYEQYF
.	once	TRBJ2-4	TRBV9	TGTGCCAGCAGCGTTGCCCTCGGTGCAAACATTCAGTACTTC	CASSVALGANIQYF
.	.	TRBJ2-3	TRBV1	TGCACCAGCAGCCCTGGGGGTAGCGGGAGTGGGGATACGCAGTATTTT	CTSSPGGSGSGDTQYF
.	.	TRBJ1-4	TRBV30	TGTGCCTGCACAGGGTCCTCCACTAATGAAAAACTGTTTTTT	CACTGSSTNEKLFF
TRBD2	.	TRBJ2-7	TRBV11-2	TGTGCCAGCAGCGGTAGTGCGCTAGCGGGAGGCGAGCAGTACTTC	CASSGSALAGGEQYF
.	.	TRBJ2-2	TRBV7-3	TGTGCCAGCAGCTCAATTGCGGGACATGCGAACACCGGGGAGCTGTTTTTT	CASSSIAGHANTGELFF
.	.	TRBJ1-1	TRBV27	TGTGCCAGCCTTAGCGGAGGGACTGAAGCTTTCTTT	CASLSGGTEAFF
.	.	TRBJ1-1	TRBV28	TGTGCCAGCAGCATTACAATGAACACTGAAGCTTTCTTT	CASSITMNTEAFF
.	.	TRBJ1-5	TRBV27	TGTGCCAGCAGTTTTGTCGGTCAGCCCCAGCATTTT	CASSFVGQPQHF